This T cell receptor beta chain was found in a study of shared clonotypes between healthy human individuals. Background on the study: In total, the donors were a couple of women and three men aged 18 to 49.

General study points: The represented genetic and exposure-history diversity was limited by the small number of donors.

In this sample, this clone turned up once. Its specificity is unknown. This table comes from immunoSEQ multiplex PCR, and its TCRdb copy is limited to in-frame clones, with some not included. The sample lists some 1,400,000 clones; roughly 96% were seen once. CDR1 is ENHRY, CDR2 SYGVKD, per germline. The CDR3 length is 16 residues. The ends lost 8 bases at V and 0 bases at J; junction bases unmatched: 11. Donation came from healthy HIV-negative adults that had no recent acute infections or vaccinations. The clonotype comes from a young man in good health. V gene TRBV10-3 combines with J gene TRBJ2-7; 9 bases match TRBD2. Material: naive CD4+ T cells sorted from blood. As to subset: CD45RA+ positively selected. CDR3 sequence (DNA): TGTGCCATCTTACCCGGGACTAGCAAAAACTCCTACGAGCAGTACTTC. It is translated as CAILPGTSKNSYEQYF.